This TCR beta chain comes out of a study of cytomegalovirus exposure and HLA in healthy donors. Study in general: One earlier analysis, a look at about 179 million T cells, found 117 million unique TCR beta sequences.

It was with 60 Vbeta and 13 Jbeta primers that the PCR ran. The method was immunoSEQ multiplex PCR; TCRdb's version includes in-frame clones alone and lacks a portion of them. The top ten hold more than 8% of the sample, which has tens of thousands of clones, about 68% seen once. Study findings and constraints: Sequencing likely caused a cluster of highly shared sequence variants. A few chains linked to CMV were shown in vitro to be specific for CMV antigens.

As concerns this clone: Its antigen remains unidentified. Compared with germline, one end of the junction differs, possibly owing to a read error.

These donors counted as nominally healthy when sampled, but unrecorded immune exposures were likely. The CDR3 consists of 10 residues. Per germline, CDR1 SQVTM and CDR2 ANQGSEA. The sample consisted of PBMCs. This sequence was found in a man aged 40-49 years in good health and CMV-seropositive. This chain links TRBV29-1 with TRBJ2-1, with D unresolved. Here the CDR3 DNA reads TGCAGCGATAACATACTTCCGAGGATCTTC. Protein: CSDNILPRIF.